These 12 T cell receptor beta chains share one sample of origin, sequenced in a study of Tregs in tolerant kidney transplant recipients. Profiled with immunoSEQ multiplex PCR; TCRdb holds only in-frame clones, not every one. The sample records nearly 95,000 clones, 93% being singletons. This specimen consisted of CD4+ T cells from blood, obtained before the transplant. These receptors all come from a human donor who received a combined kidney and bone marrow transplant.

The CDR3 protein is CASSPGGTGGLTDTQYF. In DNA, the CDR3 is TGTGCCAGCAGCCCCGGAGGGACAGGGGGTCTGACAGATACGCAGTATTTT. V usage is TRBV7-9 and J usage is TRBJ2-3; 11 bases are shared with TRBD1. The V segment lost 5 bases and the J segment 3 bases; nucleotides outside the gene matches: 10. Germline loops: CDR1 SEHNR, CDR2 FQNEAQ (reference sequence). CDR3 length: 17 amino acids.

The chain is built from TRBV11-1 and TRBJ2-1, with D perhaps matching TRBD2 (6 bases). V gave up 4 bases and J gave up 7 bases, with 14 bases separating them. Germline V gene data show CDR1 as SGHAT and CDR2 as FQDESV (reference sequence). The CDR3 loop spans 14 amino acids. CDR3 bases: TGTGCCAGCAGCTCCGCGGGGTCTGGTAATGAGCAGTTCTTC. Its protein is CASSSAGSGNEQFF.

Concerning this clone: The junction and the germline gene differ at one end; a read error may be behind it. V gene TRBV7-3 combines with J gene TRBJ2-5; tentative D call: TRBD2 (5 bases). The CDR3 runs to 14 residues. Germline CDR1 and CDR2: SGHTA and FQGTGA. The chain's CDR3 is CASSSGMFQETLYF. CDR3 nucleotides: TGTGCCAGCAGCTCCGGGATGTTCCAAGAGACCCTGTACTTC. The full variable domain, rest sourced from reference TRBV7-3 and TRBJ2-5, is GAGVSQTPSNKVTEKGKYVELRCDPISGHTALYWYRQSLGQGPEFLIYFQGTGAADDSGLPNDRFFAVRPEGSVSTLKIQRTERGDSAVYLCASSSGMFQETLYFGPGTRLLVL.

The chain joins TRBV11-3 to TRBJ1-2, with D tentatively TRBD1 (6 bases). Germline V lookup: CDR1 SGHNT, CDR2 YENEEA. V lost 5 bases and J lost 11, with 18 bases in between. CDR3 size: 13 residues. The CDR3 reads CASSEGTSSGYTF. In DNA, the CDR3 is TGTGCCAGCAGCGAGGGGACATCATCTGGTTACACCTTC.

V is TRBV30 and J is TRBJ1-6, with a weak D call TRBD1 (5 bases). This CDR3 contains 13 residues. V was clipped by 2 bases and J by 10 bases, with 12 bases between them. Germline CDR1 is GTSNPN and CDR2 is SVGIG (reference sequence). This CDR3 reads CAWSLRQRSPLHF. The CDR3 nucleotides read TGTGCCTGGAGTCTCCGACAGAGGTCACCCCTCCACTTT.

V gene TRBV10-3 combines with J gene TRBJ2-2; 11 bases align to TRBD2. With V trimmed by 3 bases and J by 6 bases, 3 bases remained unmatched. The CDR3 covers 15 residues. Germline values: CDR1 ENHRY, CDR2 SYGVKD. DNA for the CDR3: TGTGCCATCAGTGACTTAGCGGGAGGGTCCGGGGAGCTGTTTTTT. It specifies CAISDLAGGSGELFF.

The chain has TRBV11-2 and TRBJ2-1, with 7 bases fitting TRBD2. This CDR3 region has 14 residues. The junction had 6 bases not matched to a gene; V was cut back by 0 bases and J by 10 bases. Germline loops: CDR1 SGHAT, CDR2 FQNNGV. This CDR3 is CASSLDAGVNEQFF. CDR3 DNA sequence: TGTGCCAGCAGCTTAGATGCGGGAGTGAACGAGCAGTTCTTC.

The gene calls are TRBV29-1 and TRBJ2-7, with a weak D call TRBD2 (6 bases). Trimming removed 3 bases at V and 2 bases at J, with 11 bases between. The CDR3 covers 13 residues. Germline CDR1 reads SQVTM; CDR2 reads ANQGSEA. The CDR3 loop is CSVEEGITYEQYF. CDR3 sequence (DNA): TGCAGCGTTGAGGAGGGGATCACCTACGAGCAGTACTTC.

This chain links TRBV11-2 with TRBJ2-3; 7 bases are shared with TRBD1. CDR1 is SGHAT and CDR2 is FQNNGV in the germline V gene. The CDR3 contains 15 residues. V lost 2 bases, J lost 3 bases, and 5 bases stayed unmatched. The DNA of the CDR3 is TGTGCCAGCAGCTTACGGGACAGTAAAACAGATACGCAGTATTTT. As protein: CASSLRDSKTDTQYF.

This sequence joins TRBV7-2 and TRBJ1-4; 7 nucleotides match TRBD1. V dropped 0 bases and J dropped 7; count of bases not matched to a gene: 8. Germline V lookup: CDR1 SGHTA, CDR2 FQGNSA. This CDR3 region has 16 residues. For the CDR3, the DNA is TGTGCCAGCAGCTTAGCGCAGAGTAGGGGGCGTGAAAAACTGTTTTTT. Translation gives CASSLAQSRGREKLFF.

The chain links TRBV7-2 to TRBJ2-3, with D perhaps TRBD2 (6 bases). CDR3 length: 13 amino acids. Per the germline V gene, CDR1 is SGHTA and CDR2 is FQGNSA. Trimming cost V 5 bases and J 5 bases, with 11 bases left between them. The CDR3, as DNA: TGTGCCAGCAGCGCCAATAGCGGAGATACGCAGTATTTT. Translation: CASSANSGDTQYF.

This clone was found once. The gene calls are TRBV7-3 and TRBJ2-2; no clear D gene. Germline V lookup: CDR1 SGHTA, CDR2 FQGTGA. CDR3 length: 15 residues. V lost 5 bases to trimming and J lost 1 base, with 11 bases between them. Written as DNA, the CDR3 is TGTGCCAGCAGCGCGGTGGGTGAGAACACCGGGGAGCTGTTTTTT. This encodes CASSAVGENTGELFF.